Sequencing of this TCR beta chain was carried out in a study of shared clonotypes between healthy human individuals. Study-wide results and limits: Against clonotypes common to all four donors, non-shared ones had lower generation probabilities. Inspection by rarefaction showed sorted-subset sequencing to be incomplete despite large depth. There were few donors, and this limited the genetic and exposure-history diversity represented. Naive subsets usually exceeded memory subsets in estimated richness.

Of note for this clone: Its antigen is unknown.

CD45RO negativity and positive selection for CCR7 defined naive CD8 cells, a population that excluded terminally differentiated effector memory CD45RA+ cells. The method was immunoSEQ multiplex PCR; TCRdb's version includes in-frame clones alone and lacks a portion of them. Of roughly 810,000 clones listed, around 96% are singletons. V lost 10 bases and J 8 bases, leaving 14 bases between the germline ends. This CDR3 is 11 amino acids long. CDR1 is MGHDK, CDR2 SYGVNS, per germline. This rearrangement joins TRBV25-1 to TRBJ1-2, with D unclear. Sequenced input: naive CD8+ T cells sorted from blood. This TCR was sampled from a man aged 25-45 years in good health. CDR3 in DNA: TGTGCCATCAAATCGGAGGAGGGCTACACCTTC. Translation: CAIKSEEGYTF.